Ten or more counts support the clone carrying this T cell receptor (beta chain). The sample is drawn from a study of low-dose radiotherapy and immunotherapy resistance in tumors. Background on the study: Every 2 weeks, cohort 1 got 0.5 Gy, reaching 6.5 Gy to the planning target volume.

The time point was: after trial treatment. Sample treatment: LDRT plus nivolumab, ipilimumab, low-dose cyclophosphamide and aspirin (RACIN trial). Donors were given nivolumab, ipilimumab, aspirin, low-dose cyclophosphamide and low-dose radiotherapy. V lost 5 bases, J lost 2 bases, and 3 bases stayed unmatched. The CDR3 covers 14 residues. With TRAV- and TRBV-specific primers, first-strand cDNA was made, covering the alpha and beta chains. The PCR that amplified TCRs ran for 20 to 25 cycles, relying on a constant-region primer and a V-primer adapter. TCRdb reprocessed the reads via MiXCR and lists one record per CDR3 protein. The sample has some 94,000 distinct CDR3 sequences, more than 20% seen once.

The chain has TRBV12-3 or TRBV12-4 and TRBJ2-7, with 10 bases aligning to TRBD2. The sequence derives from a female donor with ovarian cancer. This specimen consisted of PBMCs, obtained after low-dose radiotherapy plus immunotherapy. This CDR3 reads CASSKRGGAYEQYF. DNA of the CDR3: TGTGCCAGCAGTAAGCGGGGGGGAGCCTACGAGCAGTACTTC.